This T cell receptor (beta chain) is drawn from a study of cytotoxic CD8 clonotypes in ibrutinib-treated CLL. CDR1 is SGHTA and CDR2 is FQGNSA in the germline V gene. The CDR3 has 18 amino acids. Trimming took 5 bases from V and 1 from J; bases not matched to a gene: 7. Assay used: immunoSEQ multiplex PCR; TCRdb lists only in-frame clones, some missing. This table holds some 46,000 clones, roughly two thirds found once. The sequence was collected from a human donor with chronic lymphocytic leukemia. V gene TRBV7-2 combines with J gene TRBJ2-6; 11 nucleotides match TRBD2. Sequenced here: PBMCs, sampled after 12 months of ibrutinib treatment. This CDR3 reads CASSRGLADFSGANVLTF. CDR3 in DNA: TGTGCCAGCAGCAGGGGACTAGCGGATTTTTCTGGGGCCAACGTCCTGACTTTC.